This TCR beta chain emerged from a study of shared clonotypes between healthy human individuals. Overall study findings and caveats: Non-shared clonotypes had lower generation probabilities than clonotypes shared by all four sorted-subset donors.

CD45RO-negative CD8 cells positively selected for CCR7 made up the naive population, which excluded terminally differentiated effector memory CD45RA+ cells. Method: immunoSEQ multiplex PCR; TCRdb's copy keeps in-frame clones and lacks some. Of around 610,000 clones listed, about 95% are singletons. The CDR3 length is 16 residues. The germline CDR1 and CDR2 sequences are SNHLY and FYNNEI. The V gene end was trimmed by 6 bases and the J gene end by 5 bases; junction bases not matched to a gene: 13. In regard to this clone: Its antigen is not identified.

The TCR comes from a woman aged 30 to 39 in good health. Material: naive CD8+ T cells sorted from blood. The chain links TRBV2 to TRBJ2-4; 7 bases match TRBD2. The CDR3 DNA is TGTGCCAGCAGCCCAAGATCAGCGGGATCTGAAAACATTCAGTACTTC. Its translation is CASSPRSAGSENIQYF.